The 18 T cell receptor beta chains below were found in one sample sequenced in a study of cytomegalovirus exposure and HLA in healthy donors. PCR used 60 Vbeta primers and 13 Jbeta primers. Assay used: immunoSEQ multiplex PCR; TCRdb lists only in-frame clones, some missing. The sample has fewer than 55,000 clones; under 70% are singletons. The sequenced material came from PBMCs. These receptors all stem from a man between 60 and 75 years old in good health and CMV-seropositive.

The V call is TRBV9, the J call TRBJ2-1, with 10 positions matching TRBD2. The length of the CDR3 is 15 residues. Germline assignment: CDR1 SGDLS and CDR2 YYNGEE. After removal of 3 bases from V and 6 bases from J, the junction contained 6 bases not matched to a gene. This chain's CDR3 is CASSGAGGPLNEQFF. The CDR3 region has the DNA TGTGCCAGCAGCGGAGCGGGAGGGCCCCTCAATGAGCAGTTCTTC.

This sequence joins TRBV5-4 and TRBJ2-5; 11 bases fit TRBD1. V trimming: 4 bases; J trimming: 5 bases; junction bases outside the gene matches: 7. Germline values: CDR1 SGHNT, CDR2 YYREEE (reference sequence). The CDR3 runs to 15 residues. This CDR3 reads CASSPGGTGGETQYF. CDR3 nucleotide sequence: TGTGCCAGCAGCCCAGGTGGGACAGGGGGTGAGACCCAGTACTTC.

The CDR3 bases are TGTGCCAGCAGCTTAAGGGGCGCGGCAACTAATGAAAAACTGTTTTTT. It codes for CASSLRGAATNEKLFF. The chain links TRBV11-3 to TRBJ1-4; D perhaps matches TRBD1 (5 bases). The germline CDR1 and CDR2 sequences are SGHNT and YENEEA. CDR3 size: 16 residues. Trimming removed 2 bases from V and 0 bases from J, with 10 bases in between.

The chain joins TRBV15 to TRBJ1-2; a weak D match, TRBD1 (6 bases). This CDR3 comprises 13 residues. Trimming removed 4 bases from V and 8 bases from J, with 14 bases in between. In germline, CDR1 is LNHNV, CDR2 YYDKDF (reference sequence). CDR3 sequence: CATSNRAYRGYTF. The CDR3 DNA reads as TGTGCCACCAGCAACAGGGCCTACAGGGGCTACACCTTC.

The CDR3 spells CASSQRTGQGLSYEQYF. The CDR3 DNA reads as TGTGCCAGCAGCCAAAGGACGGGACAGGGGTTAAGCTACGAGCAGTACTTC. The J gene is TRBJ2-7, the V gene TRBV14; 10 bases line up with TRBD1. The CDR3 runs to 17 residues. The trim removed 2 bases at V and 3 bases at J, leaving 10 bases unmatched. The germline CDR1 and CDR2 sequences are SGHDN and FVKESK. Drawing the rest from reference TRBV14 and TRBJ2-7, the complete variable domain is EAGVTQFPSHSVIEKGQTVTLRCDPISGHDNLYWYRRVMGKEIKFLLHFVKESKQDESGMPNNRFLAERTGGTYSTLKVQPAELEDSGVYFCASSQRTGQGLSYEQYFGPGTRLTVT.

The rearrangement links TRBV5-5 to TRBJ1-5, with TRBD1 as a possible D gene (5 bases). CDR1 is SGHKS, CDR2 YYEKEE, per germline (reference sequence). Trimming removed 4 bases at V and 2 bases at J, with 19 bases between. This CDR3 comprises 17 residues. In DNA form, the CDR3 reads TGTGCCAGCAGCGGCGGGATCGGGGGGTATGGCAATCAGCCCCAGCATTTT. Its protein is CASSGGIGGYGNQPQHF.

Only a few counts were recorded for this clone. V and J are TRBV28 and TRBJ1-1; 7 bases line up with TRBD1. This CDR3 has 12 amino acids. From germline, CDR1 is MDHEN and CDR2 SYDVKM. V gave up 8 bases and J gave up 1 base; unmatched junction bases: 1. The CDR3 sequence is CASRDRNTEAFF. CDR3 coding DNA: TGTGCCAGCCGGGACAGGAACACTGAAGCTTTCTTT. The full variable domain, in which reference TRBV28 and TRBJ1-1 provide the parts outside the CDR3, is DVKVTQSSRYLVKRTGEKVFLECVQDMDHENMFWYRQDPGLGLRLIYFSYDVKMKEKGDIPEGYSVSREKKERFSLILESASTNQTSMYLCASRDRNTEAFFGQGTRLTVV.

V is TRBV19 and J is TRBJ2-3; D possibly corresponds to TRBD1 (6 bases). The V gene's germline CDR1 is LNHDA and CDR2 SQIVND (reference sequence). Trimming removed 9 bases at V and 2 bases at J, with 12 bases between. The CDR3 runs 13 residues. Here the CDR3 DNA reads TGTGCCAGGACAGGTATAGCCACAGATACGCAGTATTTT. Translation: CARTGIATDTQYF. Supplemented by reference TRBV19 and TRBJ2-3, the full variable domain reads DGGITQSPKYLFRKEGQNVTLSCEQNLNHDAMYWYRQDPGQGLRLIYYSQIVNDFQKGDIAEGYSVSREKKESFPLTVTSAQKNPTAFYLCARTGIATDTQYFGPGTRLTVL.

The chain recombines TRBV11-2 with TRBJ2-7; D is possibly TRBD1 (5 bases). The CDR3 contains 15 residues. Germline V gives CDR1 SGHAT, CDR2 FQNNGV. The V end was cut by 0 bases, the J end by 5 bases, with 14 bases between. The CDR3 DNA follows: TGTGCCAGCAGCTTAGAAGGGCAGGGCCCTCACGAGCAGTACTTC. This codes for CASSLEGQGPHEQYF.

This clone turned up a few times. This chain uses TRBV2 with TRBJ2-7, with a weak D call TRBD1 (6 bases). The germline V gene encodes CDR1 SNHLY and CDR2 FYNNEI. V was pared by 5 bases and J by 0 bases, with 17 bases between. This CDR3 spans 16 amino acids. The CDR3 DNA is TGTGCCAGCAGTAACTACAGGGACCCAAGCTCCTACGAGCAGTACTTC. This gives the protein CASSNYRDPSSYEQYF.

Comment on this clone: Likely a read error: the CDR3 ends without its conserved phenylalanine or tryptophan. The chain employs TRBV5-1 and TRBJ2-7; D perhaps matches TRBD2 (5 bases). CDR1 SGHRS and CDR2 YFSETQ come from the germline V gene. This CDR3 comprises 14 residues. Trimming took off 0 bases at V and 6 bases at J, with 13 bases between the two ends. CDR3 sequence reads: CASSLGRGYSEQYL. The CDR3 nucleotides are TGCGCCAGCAGCTTGGGACGGGGTTACTCCGAGCAGTACCTC.

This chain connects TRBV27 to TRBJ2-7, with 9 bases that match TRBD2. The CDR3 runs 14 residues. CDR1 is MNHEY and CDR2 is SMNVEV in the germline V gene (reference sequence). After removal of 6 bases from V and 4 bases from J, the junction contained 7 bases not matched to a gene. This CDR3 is CASRVLAGEYEQYF. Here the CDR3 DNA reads TGTGCCAGCAGGGTATTAGCGGGAGAATACGAGCAGTACTTC.

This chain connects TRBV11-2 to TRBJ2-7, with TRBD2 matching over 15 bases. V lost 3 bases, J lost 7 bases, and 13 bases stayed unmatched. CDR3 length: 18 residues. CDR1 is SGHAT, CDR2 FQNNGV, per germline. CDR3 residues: CASSFNPWTSGRGREQYF. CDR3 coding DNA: TGTGCCAGCAGCTTCAACCCCTGGACTAGCGGGAGGGGGCGGGAGCAGTACTTC. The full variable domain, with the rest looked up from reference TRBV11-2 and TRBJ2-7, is EAGVAQSPRYKIIEKRQSVAFWCNPISGHATLYWYQQILGQGPKLLIQFQNNGVVDDSQLPKDRFSAERLKGVDSTLKIQPAKLEDSAVYLCASSFNPWTSGRGREQYFGPGTRLTVT.

The CDR3 sequence is CASSPGTGGIQAGELFF. The CDR3, as DNA: TGCGCCAGCAGCCCTGGGACAGGGGGCATTCAGGCCGGGGAGCTGTTTTTT. The chain joins TRBV4-3 to TRBJ2-2, with 12 positions matching TRBD1. After removal of 4 bases from V and 6 bases from J, the junction contained 9 bases not matched to a gene. This CDR3 is built from 17 residues. Per the germline V gene, CDR1 is LGHNA and CDR2 is YSLEER.

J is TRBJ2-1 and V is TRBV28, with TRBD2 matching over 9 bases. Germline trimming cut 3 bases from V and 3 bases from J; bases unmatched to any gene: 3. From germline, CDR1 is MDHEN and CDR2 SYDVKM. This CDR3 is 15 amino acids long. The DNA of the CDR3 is TGTGCCAGCAGTTTTTTAGCGGGGGTCTACAATGAGCAGTTCTTC. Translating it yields CASSFLAGVYNEQFF.

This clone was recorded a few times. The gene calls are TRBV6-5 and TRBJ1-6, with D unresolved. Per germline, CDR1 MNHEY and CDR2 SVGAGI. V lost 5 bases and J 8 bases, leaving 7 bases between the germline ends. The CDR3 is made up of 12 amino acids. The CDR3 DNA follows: TGTGCCAGCAGTCCACAAGATTCACCCCTCCACTTT. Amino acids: CASSPQDSPLHF.

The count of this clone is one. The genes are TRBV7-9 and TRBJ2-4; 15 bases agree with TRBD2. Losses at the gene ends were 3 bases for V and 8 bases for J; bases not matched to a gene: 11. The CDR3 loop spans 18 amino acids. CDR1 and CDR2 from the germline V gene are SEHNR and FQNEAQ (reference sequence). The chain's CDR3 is CASSLPAGLAGGSDIQYF. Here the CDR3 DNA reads TGTGCCAGCAGCTTGCCGGCCGGACTAGCGGGAGGGAGCGACATTCAGTACTTC.

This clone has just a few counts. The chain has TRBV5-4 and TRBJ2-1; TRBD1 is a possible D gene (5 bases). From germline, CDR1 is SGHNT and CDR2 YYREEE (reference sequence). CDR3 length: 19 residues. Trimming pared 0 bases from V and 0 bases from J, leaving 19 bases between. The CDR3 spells CASSLGIRTLRSSYNEQFF. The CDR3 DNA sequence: TGTGCCAGCAGCTTGGGGATAAGGACACTTCGGAGCTCCTACAATGAGCAGTTCTTC.